This T cell receptor (beta chain) comes out of a study of blood T cell repertoires in COVID-19. About the research overall: COVID-19 samples collected from the United States, Italy and Spain covered acute and convalescent phases. The analysed material was cDNA or gDNA that came from T cells, B-cell-depleted T cells, or PBMCs.

The V gene's germline CDR1 is MNHEY and CDR2 SMNVEV (reference sequence). The CDR3 totals 14 residues. V shed 3 bases and J shed 7 bases, with 16 bases lying between them. Methods used by the authors: The assay estimated nucleated cells by amplifying reference gene primers. The table came from immunoSEQ multiplex PCR; TCRdb's copy has only in-frame clones and leaves some out. V and J calls and clone size are as listed in that table; D and trimming were resolved from the DNA. This table holds some 200,000 clones, more than 75% found once. Material: peripheral blood. This chain links TRBV27 with TRBJ2-7; maybe TRBD2 (6 bases). The origin of this receptor is a woman aged 45-59 years with active or convalescent COVID-19. This chain's CDR3 is CASSFGGRGKEQYF. The CDR3 DNA reads TGTGCCAGCAGTTTTGGAGGGAGAGGTAAAGAGCAGTACTTC.